This TCR beta chain was sequenced for a study of shared clonotypes between healthy human individuals. Authors' analysis steps: Junction-only sequences without quality scores came from ImmunoSEQ, so filtering differed. The repertoire was sequenced with immunoSEQ multiplex PCR; TCRdb's copy has only in-frame clones and lacks some. Clone size and V and J calls were adopted from that table, with D and trimming inferred from the DNA. This sample has 2 million to 2.5 million clones, with around 95% found just once. The CDR3 runs to 13 residues. Germline CDR1 reads MNHNS; CDR2 reads SASEGT. Trimming removed 2 bases from V and 3 bases from J, with 8 bases in between.

This receptor was taken from a man younger than 35 in good health. The chain recombines TRBV6-1 with TRBJ2-7; D is ambiguous. Sequencing was done on a sample of naive CD4+ T cells sorted from blood. Subset here: CD45RA+ positively selected. The CDR3, as DNA: TGTGCCAGCAGTGAAATAGTCAACTACGAGCAGTACTTC. The encoded protein is CASSEIVNYEQYF.